This T cell receptor (beta chain) was sequenced in a study of beta chain features in type 1 diabetes (dated by TCRdb to about 2018). About the investigation overall: Mean age, gender distribution, total cell number and subset yield did not differ between patients and healthy donors. A total of 85 million to 140 million sorted cells were examined across all samples, and a strong correlation was observed between cell number per subset and RNA yield. In the study, recently diagnosed type 1 diabetes patients and matched healthy donors were compared on the TCRB repertoires of their sorted circulating CD4+ T cell subsets. Regulatory and stem cell-like memory subsets were isolated from only 8 patients and roughly eight healthy donors, whereas naive and central memory subsets came from all 28 donors. General study outcomes and caveats: Patients with type 1 diabetes made fewer insertions and deleted more nucleotides at VDJ recombination sites, implying thymic rearrangement abnormalities. HLA sub-analyses involved small numbers of individuals, so any influence of HLA type on TCRB rearrangement remained unresolved. Type 1 diabetes patients showed a moderate but significant shortening of TCRB CDR3 length in all four CD4+ subsets. Because cDNA was sequenced instead of genomic DNA, activated cells with high expression could be over-represented, although the groups did not differ in activation or CD3 levels. Naive, central memory and regulatory TCRB repertoires appeared to be more similar among patients than among healthy donors. Shorter templates might have been favored by PCR, but patient and control samples were amplified and corrected together, so both groups would have been affected equally by any skew.

The entire amount of isolated RNA was reverse transcribed using the High Capacity cDNA Reverse Transcription Kit, so the sequenced TCRB transcripts were expressed ones. Deep immunoSEQ sequencing was applied to naive, central memory and regulatory T cell samples, giving an average of about 3.7 million total reads per sample. Sorted cells were lysed in RLT buffer, and RNA was extracted using DNase-treated RNeasy Micro or Mini kits according to cell number. To prevent cross-contamination, each cell subset was processed individually, whereas patient and healthy donor samples were processed jointly. Using the immunoSEQ multiplex PCR, TCRB sequences were amplified from cDNA into 87-bp fragments spanning the CDR3 region. Sequencing of the amplicons was done on the Illumina HiSeq platform. Processing in the source paper ran as follows. Synthetic template baselines were used to correct PCR bias computationally, reads within Hamming distance 2 were collapsed, and singletons that could not be merged were discarded. Reads were aligned against IMGT to assign V, D and J genes, CDR3 length and insertions or deletions at six rearrangement sites. Within each subset, clonotype counts were normalized to the number of sorted cells before true diversity and Gini coefficients were calculated with the tcR R package. Repertoire sharing was quantified using the overlap coefficient calculated on TCRB nucleotide sequences. As a proxy for the pre-selection repertoire, out-of-frame TCRB sequences from naive cells were analyzed. As stored in TCRdb, this immuneACCESS dataset retains in-frame rearrangements with V and J assigned. A fraction of the clones does not appear; measured against another copy, unresolved V genes explain less than half of the discrepancy, and the remainder lacks a known reason. V and J calls and clone size are copied from that table; D and trimming were computed from the DNA. The table for this sample lists 850,000 to 900,000 clones; 15% to 20% of them were counted only once. Jointly, the top ten make up around 0.02% of the sample.

As to this clone: Its binding antigen is unknown. There are no base qualities to consult, and no much larger clone falls within one base.

Reading the germline V gene (reference sequence) gives CDR1 LNHDA and CDR2 SQIVND. Counted from cysteine to phenylalanine, this CDR3 has 13 amino acids. Solely the CDR3 DNA is kept, with 39 bases framed from the first base. Ends trimmed: V by 7 bases, J by 1 base; bases unmatched to a gene: 1. Each donor gave one peripheral blood draw, approximately 0.11 L on average, collected into heparinised tubes. A BD FACSAria II and a panel including CD45RO, CCR7, CD25, CD127, CD95 and CD27 were used to sort naive, central memory, regulatory and stem cell-like memory CD4+ T cells. Purity was above 95% for every sorted population. PBMCs were isolated right away by Lymphoprep density gradient centrifugation and were stained directly, without culture. So that batch effects would be minimized, each experiment stained and sorted samples in pairs, pairing one healthy donor with one patient.

This sequence uses TRBV19 and TRBJ2-1; TRBD2 agrees with 7 junctional bases. Source material: naive CD4+ T cells from blood. The cell subset or site label of this sample denotes: true naive CD4+ T cells. This receptor was identified in a woman between 18 and 29 years old in good health. The CDR3 protein is CASMGGSYNEQFF. The DNA is TGTGCCAGTATGGGGGGGTCCTACAATGAGCAGTTCTTC.